This passage covers 5 T cell receptor beta chains from one sample sequenced in a study of T cell responses to AZD1222 COVID-19 vaccine. Here immunoSEQ multiplex PCR was the method, and the copy in TCRdb shows in-frame clones only, minus some. The repertoire includes approximately 99,000 clones, approximately 86% of them detected once, and roughly 3% sits in the top ten. The material sequenced was peripheral blood, taken on day 0 of AZD1222 vaccination. The source is an adult in good health.

This CDR3 reads CASSLEAAKGYEQYF. The CDR3 coding sequence is TGTGCCAGCAGTTTAGAGGCTGCTAAAGGGTACGAGCAGTACTTC. The chain couples TRBV28 to TRBJ2-7, with D unresolved. Per the germline V gene, CDR1 is MDHEN and CDR2 is SYDVKM. There are 15 residues in the CDR3. Trimming removed 2 bases at V and 4 bases at J, with 15 bases between.

The chain employs TRBV5-6 and TRBJ1-3; D uncertain. Looked up from germline, CDR1 is SGHDT and CDR2 is YYEEEE. The V gene lost 1 base and the J gene lost 0 bases, with 11 bases spanning the gap. This CDR3 region has 16 residues. CDR3 region: CASSLHRTNSGNTIYF. Here the CDR3 DNA reads TGTGCCAGCAGCTTGCACCGGACCAACTCTGGAAACACCATATATTTT. The variable domain in full, with the rest retrieved from reference TRBV5-6 and TRBJ1-3, is DAGVTQSPTHLIKTRGQQVTLRCSPKSGHDTVSWYQQALGQGPQFIFQYYEEEERQRGNFPDRFSGHQFPNYSSELNVNALLLGDSALYLCASSLHRTNSGNTIYFGEGSWLTVV.

The V and J genes are TRBV19 and TRBJ1-5, with D possibly being TRBD1 (6 bases). Trimming cost V 3 bases and J 7 bases, with 10 bases left between them. This CDR3 is 13 amino acids long. The germline gives CDR1 LNHDA, CDR2 SQIVND (reference sequence). CDR3 sequence reads: CASSISGDQPQHF. The DNA for the CDR3 is TGTGCCAGTAGTATTTCAGGGGACCAGCCCCAGCATTTT.

The rearrangement uses TRBV4-1 and TRBJ2-2; D gene unclear. The CDR3 consists of 15 residues. Germline CDR1 is MGHRA and CDR2 is YSYEKL. V lost 4 bases and J 6 bases, leaving 15 bases between the germline ends. The CDR3, as DNA: TGCGCCAGCAGCCGTTCGAGAGCGAGCCCCGGGGAGCTGTTTTTT. Residues: CASSRSRASPGELFF.

This clone appeared a few times. The rearrangement joins TRBV4-2 to TRBJ1-2, with D possibly being TRBD1 (5 bases). Germline CDR1 and CDR2: LGHNA and YNFKEQ. The V gene lost 5 bases and the J gene lost 8 bases, with 15 bases spanning the gap. The CDR3 runs to 13 residues. The DNA for the CDR3 is TGTGCCAGCAGCAGCCGGGACCTCTCCGGCTACACCTTC. Translating gives CASSSRDLSGYTF.